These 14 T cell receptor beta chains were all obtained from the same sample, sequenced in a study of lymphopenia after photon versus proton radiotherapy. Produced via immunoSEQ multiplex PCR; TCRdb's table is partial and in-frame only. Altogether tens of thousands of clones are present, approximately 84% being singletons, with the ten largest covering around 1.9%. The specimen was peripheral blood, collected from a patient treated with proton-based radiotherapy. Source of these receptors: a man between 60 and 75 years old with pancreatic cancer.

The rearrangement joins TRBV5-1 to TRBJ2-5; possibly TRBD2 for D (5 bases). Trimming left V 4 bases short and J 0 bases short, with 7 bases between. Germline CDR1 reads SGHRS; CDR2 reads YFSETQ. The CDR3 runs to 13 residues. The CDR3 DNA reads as TGCGCCAGCAGCCCGGGGAACCAAGAGACCCAGTACTTC. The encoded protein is CASSPGNQETQYF.

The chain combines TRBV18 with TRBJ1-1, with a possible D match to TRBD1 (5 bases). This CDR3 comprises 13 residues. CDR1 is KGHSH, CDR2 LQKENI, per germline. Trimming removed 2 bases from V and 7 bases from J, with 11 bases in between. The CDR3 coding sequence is TGTGCCAGCTCACCATGGGAAGACAGTGAAGCTTTCTTT. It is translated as CASSPWEDSEAFF.

The CDR3 sequence is CASSFNYGQVVSYEQYF. CDR3 DNA sequence: TGTGCCAGCAGTTTCAATTATGGACAGGTTGTTTCCTACGAGCAGTACTTC. The chain recombines TRBV28 with TRBJ2-7; 7 nucleotides agree with TRBD1. The CDR3 consists of 17 residues. Losses at the gene ends were 3 bases for V and 1 base for J; bases not matched to a gene: 12. Germline V gene sequence: CDR1 MDHEN, CDR2 SYDVKM.

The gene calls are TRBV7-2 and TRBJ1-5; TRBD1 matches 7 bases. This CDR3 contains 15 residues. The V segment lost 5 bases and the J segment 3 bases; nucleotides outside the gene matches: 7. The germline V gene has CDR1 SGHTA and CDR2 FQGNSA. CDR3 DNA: TGTGCCAGCAGCGCCAACAGGGGAACCAATCAGCCCCAGCATTTT. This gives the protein CASSANRGTNQPQHF.

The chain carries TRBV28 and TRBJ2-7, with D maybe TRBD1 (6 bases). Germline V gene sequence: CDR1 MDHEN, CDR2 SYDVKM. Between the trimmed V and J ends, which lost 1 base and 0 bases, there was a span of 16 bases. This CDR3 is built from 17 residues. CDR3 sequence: CASSLSLRQVRSYEQYF. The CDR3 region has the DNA TGTGCCAGCAGTTTATCCCTTCGACAGGTCCGCTCCTACGAGCAGTACTTC.

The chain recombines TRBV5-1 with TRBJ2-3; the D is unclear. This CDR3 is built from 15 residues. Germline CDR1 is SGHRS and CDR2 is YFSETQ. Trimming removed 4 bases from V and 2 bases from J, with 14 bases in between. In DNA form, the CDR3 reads TGCGCCAGCAGCGCGGACGTCCAATACACAGATACGCAGTATTTT. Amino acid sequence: CASSADVQYTDTQYF.

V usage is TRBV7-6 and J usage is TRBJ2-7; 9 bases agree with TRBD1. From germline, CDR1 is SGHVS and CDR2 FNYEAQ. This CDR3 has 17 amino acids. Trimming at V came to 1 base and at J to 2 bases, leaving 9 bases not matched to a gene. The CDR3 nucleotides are TGTGCCAGCAGCTTAGTGTCCTCACAGGGGGCGGCCTACGAGCAGTACTTC. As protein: CASSLVSSQGAAYEQYF.

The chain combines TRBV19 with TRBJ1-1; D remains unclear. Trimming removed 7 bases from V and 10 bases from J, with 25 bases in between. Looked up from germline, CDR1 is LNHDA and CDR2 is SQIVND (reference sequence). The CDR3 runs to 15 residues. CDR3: CASKRLVGPEEVAFF. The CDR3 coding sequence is TGTGCCAGTAAAAGGCTCGTGGGCCCCGAAGAAGTAGCTTTCTTT.

DNA for the CDR3: TGCGCCAGCAGCTTGGGGCTAGCGGGATACAATGAGCAGTTCTTC. The encoded protein is CASSLGLAGYNEQFF. The V gene is TRBV5-1, the J gene TRBJ2-1; TRBD2 agrees at 9 bases. Germline CDR1 SGHRS, CDR2 YFSETQ. V trimming: 0 bases; J trimming: 4 bases; junction bases outside the gene matches: 2. This CDR3 contains 15 residues. Full variable domain (outside the CDR3, taken from reference TRBV5-1 and TRBJ2-1): KAGVTQTPRYLIKTRGQQVTLSCSPISGHRSVSWYQQTPGQGLQFLFEYFSETQRNKGNFPGRFSGRQFSNSRSEMNVSTLELGDSALYLCASSLGLAGYNEQFFGPGTRLTVL.

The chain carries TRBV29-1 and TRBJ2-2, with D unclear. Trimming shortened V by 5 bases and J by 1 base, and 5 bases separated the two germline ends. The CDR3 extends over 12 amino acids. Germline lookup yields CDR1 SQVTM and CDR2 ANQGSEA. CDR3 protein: CSVRLNTGELFF. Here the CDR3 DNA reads TGCAGCGTTCGGCTGAACACCGGGGAGCTGTTTTTT.

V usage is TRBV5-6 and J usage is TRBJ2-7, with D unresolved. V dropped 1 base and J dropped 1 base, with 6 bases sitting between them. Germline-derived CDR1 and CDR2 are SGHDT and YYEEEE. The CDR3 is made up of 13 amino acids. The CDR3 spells CASSLTASYEQYF. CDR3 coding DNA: TGTGCCAGCAGCTTGACAGCGTCCTACGAGCAGTACTTC.

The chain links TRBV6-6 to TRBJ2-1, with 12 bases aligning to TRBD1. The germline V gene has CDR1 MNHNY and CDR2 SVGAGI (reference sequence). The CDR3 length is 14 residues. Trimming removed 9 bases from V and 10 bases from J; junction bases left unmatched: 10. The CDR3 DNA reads TGTGCCAGTACCGGGACAGGGGGCCCCAGGGAGCAGTTCTTC. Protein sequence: CASTGTGGPREQFF.

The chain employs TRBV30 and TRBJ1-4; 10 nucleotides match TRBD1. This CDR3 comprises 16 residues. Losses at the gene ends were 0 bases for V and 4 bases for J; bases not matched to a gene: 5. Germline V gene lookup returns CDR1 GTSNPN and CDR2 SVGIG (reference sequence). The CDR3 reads CAWSVLGQGSNEKLFF. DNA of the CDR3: TGTGCCTGGAGTGTCTTGGGACAGGGGAGTAATGAAAAACTGTTTTTT.

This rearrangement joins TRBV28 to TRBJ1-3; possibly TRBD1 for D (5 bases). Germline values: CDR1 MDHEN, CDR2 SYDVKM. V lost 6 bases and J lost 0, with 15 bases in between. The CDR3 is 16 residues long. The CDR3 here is CASSYPQALSGNTIYF. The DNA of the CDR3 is TGTGCCAGCAGCTATCCACAGGCCCTCTCTGGAAACACCATATATTTT. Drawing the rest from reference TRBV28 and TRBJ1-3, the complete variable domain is DVKVTQSSRYLVKRTGEKVFLECVQDMDHENMFWYRQDPGLGLRLIYFSYDVKMKEKGDIPEGYSVSREKKERFSLILESASTNQTSMYLCASSYPQALSGNTIYFGEGSWLTVV.